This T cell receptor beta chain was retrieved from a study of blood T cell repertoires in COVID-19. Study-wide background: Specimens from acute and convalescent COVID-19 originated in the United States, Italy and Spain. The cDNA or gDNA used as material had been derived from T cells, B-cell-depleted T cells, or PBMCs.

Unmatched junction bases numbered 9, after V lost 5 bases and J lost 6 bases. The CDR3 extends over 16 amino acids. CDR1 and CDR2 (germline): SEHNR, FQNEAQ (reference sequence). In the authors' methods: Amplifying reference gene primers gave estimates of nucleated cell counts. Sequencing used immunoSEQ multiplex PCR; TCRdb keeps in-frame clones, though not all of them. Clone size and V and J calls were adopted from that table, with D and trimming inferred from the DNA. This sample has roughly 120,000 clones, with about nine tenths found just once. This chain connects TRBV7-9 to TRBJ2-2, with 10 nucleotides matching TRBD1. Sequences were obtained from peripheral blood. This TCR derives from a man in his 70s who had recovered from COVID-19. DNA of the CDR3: TGTGCCAGCAGCCCATACGGGACAGGGGCTCCCGGGGAGCTGTTTTTT. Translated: CASSPYGTGAPGELFF.